Sequencing of this T cell receptor (beta chain) was carried out in a study of human T cells and chemical hapten exposure. Study at large: Sensitization was performed using 2% DPC on a 2 cm by 2 cm upper inner arm skin site. Patients having alopecia areata, totalis or universalis were mostly female.

CDR1 and CDR2 from the germline V gene are LGHNA and YSLEER. After removal of 4 bases from V and 0 bases from J, the junction contained 6 bases not matched to a gene. The CDR3 is 17 amino acids. The study's library attached unique molecular identifiers to single cDNA molecules. TCRdb fed the RACE reads into MiXCR, producing one record per CDR3 protein. The data show more than 80,000 distinct CDR3 sequences, roughly 12% seen once. This clonotype came up a few times. The sample's time point: pre-sensitization, week 0. The treatment was: therapeutic diphenylcyclopropenone sensitization with weekly scalp DPC.

This material consisted of whole blood, taken in connection with sensitization to the hapten diphenylcyclopropenone (DPC). The chain employs TRBV4-3 and TRBJ2-6; TRBD1 matches 7 bases. This clonotype originated in a woman in her forties or fifties with alopecia areata. Some clones in this sample may be carry-over from other donors' samples. The CDR3 bases are TGCGCCAGCAGCCCATTCGACAGGGCCTCTGGGGCCAACGTCCTGACTTTC. It yields the protein CASSPFDRASGANVLTF.